This TCR beta chain is drawn from a study of regulatory T cells in long-lasting Graves disease. Time point indicated: newly diagnosed GD, antithyroid drugs for less than 3 months. Extracted PBMC RNA gave rise to the TCR library. The TCR beta library used iRepertoire HTBI primers with Arm-PCR amplification of CDR3. TCRdb ran MiXCR on the multiplex PCR reads and lists one entry per CDR3 protein. Here the sample spans about 610,000 distinct CDR3 sequences, 15% to 20% being singletons. Germline assignment: CDR1 MNHEY and CDR2 SMNVEV (reference sequence). The CDR3 runs to 13 residues. The ends were cut back, 6 bases at V and 4 bases at J, with 12 bases in the middle. These data also formed part of another study, on T cells in Graves' hyperthyroidism and ophthalmopathy. This second report adds: TCR CDR3 underwent first-round RT-PCR with the HTBI primer set.

The TCR comes from a man between 18 and 29 years old with Graves disease. The J gene is TRBJ1-2, the V gene TRBV27; possible D gene TRBD1, 5 bases. Sequenced material: peripheral blood mononuclear cells (PBMCs), taken at new diagnosis, from a patient treated with antithyroid drugs. In nucleotides, the CDR3 is TGTGCCAGCAGGCCTCGGGACCTCTATGGCTACACCTTC. It yields the protein CASRPRDLYGYTF.